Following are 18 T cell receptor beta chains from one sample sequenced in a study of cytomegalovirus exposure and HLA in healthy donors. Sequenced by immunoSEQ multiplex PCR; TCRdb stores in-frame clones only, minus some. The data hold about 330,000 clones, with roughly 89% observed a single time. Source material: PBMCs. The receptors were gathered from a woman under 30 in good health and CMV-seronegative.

This CDR3 is CASSLTGVYTGELFF. The CDR3 DNA reads TGTGCCAGCAGTTTGACAGGGGTATATACCGGGGAGCTGTTTTTT. The chain links TRBV28 to TRBJ2-2; 8 nucleotides match TRBD1. Germline CDR1 is MDHEN and CDR2 is SYDVKM. Trimming took 3 bases from V and 5 from J; bases not matched to a gene: 5. The CDR3 has 15 residues.

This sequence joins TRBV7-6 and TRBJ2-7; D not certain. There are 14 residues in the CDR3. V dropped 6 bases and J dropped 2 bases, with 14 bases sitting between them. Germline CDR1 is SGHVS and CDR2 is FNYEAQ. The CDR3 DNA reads TGTGCCAGCAGACCAAACACCCTCACCTACGAGCAGTACTTC. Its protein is CASRPNTLTYEQYF.

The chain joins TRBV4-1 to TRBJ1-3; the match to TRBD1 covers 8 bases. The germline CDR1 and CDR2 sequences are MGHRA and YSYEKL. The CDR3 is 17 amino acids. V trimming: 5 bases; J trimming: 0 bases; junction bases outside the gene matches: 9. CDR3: CASSFRTGIISGNTIYF. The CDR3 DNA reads TGCGCCAGCAGCTTTCGGACAGGGATTATCTCTGGAAACACCATATATTTT.

The CDR3 loop is CASSQDGRGSNEQYF. In nucleotides, the CDR3 is TGCGCCAGCAGCCAAGATGGCAGGGGGTCTAACGAGCAGTACTTC. The V call is TRBV4-1, the J call TRBJ2-7; the match to TRBD1 covers 7 bases. Germline CDR1 and CDR2: MGHRA and YSYEKL. This CDR3 region has 15 residues. Trimming removed 0 bases from V and 5 bases from J; junction bases left unmatched: 7.

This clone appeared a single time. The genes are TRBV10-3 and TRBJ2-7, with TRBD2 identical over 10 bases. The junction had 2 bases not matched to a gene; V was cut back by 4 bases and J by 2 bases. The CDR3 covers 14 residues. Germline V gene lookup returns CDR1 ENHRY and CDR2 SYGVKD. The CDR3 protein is CAISGLAGAYEQYF. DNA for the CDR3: TGTGCCATCAGTGGCCTAGCGGGAGCCTACGAGCAGTACTTC.

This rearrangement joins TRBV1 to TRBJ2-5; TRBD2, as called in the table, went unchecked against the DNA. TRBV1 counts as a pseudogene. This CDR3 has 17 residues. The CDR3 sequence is CTSSQEAGTSGPGTQYF. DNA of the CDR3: TGCACCAGCAGCCAAGAAGCCGGGACTAGCGGACCGGGGACCCAGTACTTC.

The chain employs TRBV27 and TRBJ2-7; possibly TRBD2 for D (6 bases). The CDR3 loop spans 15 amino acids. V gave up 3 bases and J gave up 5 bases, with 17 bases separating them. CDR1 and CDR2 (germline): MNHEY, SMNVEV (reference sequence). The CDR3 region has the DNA TGTGCCAGCAGTTTCCTGAGGAGGGGTAACAACGAGCAGTACTTC. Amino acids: CASSFLRRGNNEQYF.

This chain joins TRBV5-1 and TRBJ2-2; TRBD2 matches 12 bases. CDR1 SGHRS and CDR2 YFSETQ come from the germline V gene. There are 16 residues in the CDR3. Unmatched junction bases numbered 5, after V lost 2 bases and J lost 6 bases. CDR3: CASSFRLAGAPGELFF. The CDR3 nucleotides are TGCGCCAGCAGCTTTCGACTAGCGGGAGCCCCCGGGGAGCTGTTTTTT.

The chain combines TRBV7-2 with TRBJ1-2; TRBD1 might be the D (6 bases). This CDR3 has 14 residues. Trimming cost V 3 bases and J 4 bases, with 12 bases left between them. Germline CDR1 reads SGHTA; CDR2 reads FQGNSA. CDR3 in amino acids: CASSLGGARYGYTF. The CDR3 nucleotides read TGTGCCAGCAGCTTGGGGGGGGCCCGCTATGGCTACACCTTC.

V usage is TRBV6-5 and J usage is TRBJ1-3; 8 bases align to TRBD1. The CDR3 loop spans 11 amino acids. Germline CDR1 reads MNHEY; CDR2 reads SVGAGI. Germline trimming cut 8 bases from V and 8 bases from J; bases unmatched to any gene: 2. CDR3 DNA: TGTGCCAGCCTACAGGGGGACACCATATATTTT. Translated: CASLQGDTIYF.

DNA for the CDR3: TGTGCCAGCATACCGGGACTTTCCTACGAGCAGTACTTC. Translation gives CASIPGLSYEQYF. The chain links TRBV5-8 to TRBJ2-7, with a possible D match to TRBD2 (6 bases). This CDR3 region has 13 residues. From germline, CDR1 is SGHTS and CDR2 YDEGEE. The germline V and J ends were trimmed by 6 bases and 1 base, with 11 bases remaining between them.

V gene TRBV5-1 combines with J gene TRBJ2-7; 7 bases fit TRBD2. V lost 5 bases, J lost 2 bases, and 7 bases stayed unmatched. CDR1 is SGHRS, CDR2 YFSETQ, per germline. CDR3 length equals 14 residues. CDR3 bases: TGCGCCAGCAGGGGAGGGACGGAGACCTACGAGCAGTACTTC. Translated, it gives CASRGGTETYEQYF.

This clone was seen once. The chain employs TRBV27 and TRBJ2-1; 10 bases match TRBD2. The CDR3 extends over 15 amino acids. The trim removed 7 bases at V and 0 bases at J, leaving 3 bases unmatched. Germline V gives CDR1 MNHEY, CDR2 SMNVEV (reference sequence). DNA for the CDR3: TGTGCCAGCACCCTAGCGGGAGACTCCTACAATGAGCAGTTCTTC. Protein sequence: CASTLAGDSYNEQFF.

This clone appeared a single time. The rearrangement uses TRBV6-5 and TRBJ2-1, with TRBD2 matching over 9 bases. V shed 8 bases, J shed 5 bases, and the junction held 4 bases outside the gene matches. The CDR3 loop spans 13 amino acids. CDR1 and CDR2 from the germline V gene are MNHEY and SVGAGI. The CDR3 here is CASGLAYDNEQFF. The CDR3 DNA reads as TGTGCCAGCGGACTAGCGTACGACAATGAGCAGTTCTTC.

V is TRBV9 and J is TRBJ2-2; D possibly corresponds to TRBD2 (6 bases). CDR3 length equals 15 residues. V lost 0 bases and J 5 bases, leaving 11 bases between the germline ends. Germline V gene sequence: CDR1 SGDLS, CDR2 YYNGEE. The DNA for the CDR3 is TGTGCCAGCAGCGTAGGAGTGGGAGGAACCGGGGAGCTGTTTTTT. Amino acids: CASSVGVGGTGELFF.

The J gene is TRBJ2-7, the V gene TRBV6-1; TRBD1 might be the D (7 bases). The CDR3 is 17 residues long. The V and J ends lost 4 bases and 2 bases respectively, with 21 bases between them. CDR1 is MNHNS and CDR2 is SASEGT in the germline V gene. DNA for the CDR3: TGTGCCAGCAGTGCAGGGGGGTTGCTAGATCAAACCTACGAGCAGTACTTC. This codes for CASSAGGLLDQTYEQYF.

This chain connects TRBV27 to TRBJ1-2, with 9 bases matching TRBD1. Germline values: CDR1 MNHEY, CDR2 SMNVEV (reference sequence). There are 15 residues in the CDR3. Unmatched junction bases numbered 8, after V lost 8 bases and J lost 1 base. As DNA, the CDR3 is TGTGCCAGCCGTAGGGACAGGGATAATAACTATGGCTACACCTTC. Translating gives CASRRDRDNNYGYTF.

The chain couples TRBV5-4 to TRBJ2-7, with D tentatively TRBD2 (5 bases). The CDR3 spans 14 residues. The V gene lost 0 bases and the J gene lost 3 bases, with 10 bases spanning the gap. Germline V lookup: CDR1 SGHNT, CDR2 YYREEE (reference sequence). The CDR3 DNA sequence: TGTGCCAGCAGCTTGGATGAGGGTCTCTACGAGCAGTACTTC. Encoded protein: CASSLDEGLYEQYF.